Listed here are 20 T cell receptor beta chains from one sample, sequenced in a study of CD8+CD57+ T cells in acquired aplastic anemia. Using genomic DNA as the template, TCR beta VDJ and CDR3 profiling was carried out. Using its own MiXCR run on the reads, TCRdb lists one record per CDR3 protein. This sample yields 200,000 to 250,000 distinct CDR3 sequences, of which approximately 57% are seen a single time; approximately 32% belongs to the top ten. The source material was sorted CD4+, CD8+, or CD8+CD57+ T cells (not recorded which) from PBMCs. Receptors originate from a human donor in good health.

V gene TRBV20-1 combines with J gene TRBJ1-2; D unresolved. The ends were cut back, 0 bases at V and 3 bases at J, with 8 bases in the middle. From germline, CDR1 is DFQATT and CDR2 SNEGSKA (reference sequence). The CDR3 is 13 amino acids. CDR3: CSAREKSYYGYTF. The DNA for the CDR3 is TGCAGTGCTAGAGAAAAGTCGTACTATGGCTACACCTTC.

The count of this clonotype is one. The chain links TRBV20-1 to TRBJ2-7; D unclear. Germline CDR1 reads DFQATT; CDR2 reads SNEGSKA (reference sequence). Trimming cost V 0 bases and J 3 bases, with 15 bases left between them. CDR3 length: 15 residues. The CDR3 is CSARDPQFEYYEQYF. The CDR3, as DNA: TGCAGTGCTAGAGATCCGCAGTTTGAATACTACGAGCAGTACTTC.

This clonotype appeared many times. V gene TRBV27 combines with J gene TRBJ2-7; D unresolved. The CDR3 loop spans 11 amino acids. V lost 5 bases to trimming and J lost 2 bases, with 4 bases between them. Germline values: CDR1 MNHEY, CDR2 SMNVEV (reference sequence). The CDR3 reads CASSTTYEQYF. The CDR3 DNA reads TGTGCCAGCAGTACCACCTACGAGCAGTACTTC.

V is TRBV7-8 and J is TRBJ2-3, with D unclear. V was cut by 1 base and J by 2 bases, with 7 bases left in between. The CDR3 runs to 14 residues. Per the germline V gene, CDR1 is SGHVS and CDR2 is FQNEAQ. The CDR3 loop reads CASSLDSNTDTQYF. The CDR3 bases are TGTGCCAGCAGCTTAGATAGTAACACAGATACGCAGTATTTT. Full variable domain (missing parts from reference TRBV7-8 and TRBJ2-3): GAGVSQSPRYKVAKRGQDVALRCDPISGHVSLFWYQQALGQGPEFLTYFQNEAQLDKSGLPSDRFFAERPEGSVSTLKIQRTQQEDSAVYLCASSLDSNTDTQYFGPGTRLTVL.

This sequence joins TRBV7-9 and TRBJ2-7, with 12 bases lining up with TRBD2. CDR3 length equals 15 residues. V gave up 5 bases and J gave up 3 bases; unmatched junction bases: 5. Germline-derived CDR1 and CDR2 are SEHNR and FQNEAQ (reference sequence). The CDR3 bases are TGTGCCAGCAGCCAGACTAGCGGGAGAATCTACGAGCAGTACTTC. It codes for CASSQTSGRIYEQYF.

This chain links TRBV5-1 with TRBJ1-1; TRBD1 aligns across 7 bases. The CDR3 covers 12 residues. With V trimmed by 4 bases and J by 11 bases, 8 bases remained unmatched. Germline V CDR1 and CDR2: SGHRS, YFSETQ. CDR3 DNA: TGCGCCAGCAGCGGGACAGAGCCGGGGGCTTTCTTT. It translates to CASSGTEPGAFF. The full variable domain, rest sourced from reference TRBV5-1 and TRBJ1-1, is KAGVTQTPRYLIKTRGQQVTLSCSPISGHRSVSWYQQTPGQGLQFLFEYFSETQRNKGNFPGRFSGRQFSNSRSEMNVSTLELGDSALYLCASSGTEPGAFFGQGTRLTVV.

This clonotype showed up just a few times. This chain links TRBV7-9 with TRBJ2-5; D not resolved. V was cut by 3 bases and J by 1 base, with 3 bases left in between. The CDR3 has 12 residues. Germline CDR1 reads SEHNR; CDR2 reads FQNEAQ (reference sequence). This CDR3 is CASSFSQETQYF. The DNA of the CDR3 is TGTGCCAGCAGCTTTTCCCAAGAGACCCAGTACTTC.

The chain combines TRBV9 with TRBJ2-1, with 14 bases fitting TRBD2. The DNA end lines up better with TRBJ2-7; the J call may be wrong. This CDR3 comprises 17 residues. Germline-derived CDR1 and CDR2 are SGDLS and YYNGEE. CDR3: CASSVGLAGGPPDEQYF. CDR3 bases: TGTGCCAGCAGCGTCGGACTAGCGGGGGGACCCCCGGACGAGCAGTACTTC.

This chain joins TRBV14 and TRBJ2-7; D might be TRBD2 (5 bases). The CDR3 consists of 12 residues. The V gene lost 8 bases and the J gene lost 5 bases, with 13 bases spanning the gap. Germline values: CDR1 SGHDN, CDR2 FVKESK. The chain's CDR3 is CASRPGVHEQYF. The DNA of the CDR3 is TGTGCCAGCCGGCCCGGGGTCCACGAGCAGTACTTC. Variable domain in full (rest from reference TRBV14 and TRBJ2-7): EAGVTQFPSHSVIEKGQTVTLRCDPISGHDNLYWYRRVMGKEIKFLLHFVKESKQDESGMPNNRFLAERTGGTYSTLKVQPAELEDSGVYFCASRPGVHEQYFGPGTRLTVT.

This sequence joins TRBV14 and TRBJ2-7; the D gene is possibly TRBD1 (5 bases). Between the trimmed V and J ends, which lost 0 bases and 7 bases, there was a span of 13 bases. CDR3 length: 14 amino acids. Germline V gene data show CDR1 as SGHDN and CDR2 as FVKESK. Written as DNA, the CDR3 is TGTGCCAGCAGCCAAGAAAGTAGGGGTGGTGAGCAGTACTTC. This sequence encodes CASSQESRGGEQYF.

The chain has TRBV29-1 and TRBJ2-2; 9 nucleotides agree with TRBD2. Germline trimming cut 7 bases from V and 10 bases from J; bases unmatched to any gene: 10. Germline CDR1 and CDR2: SQVTM and ANQGSEA. This CDR3 region has 13 residues. The DNA for the CDR3 is TGCAGCGGGCGGCGGGGGGGCGCCGAGGAGCTGTTTTTT. This encodes CSGRRGGAEELFF.

About this clonotype: Compared with germline, one end of the junction differs, possibly owing to a read error. This chain links TRBV7-8 with TRBJ2-7; TRBD1 agrees at 8 bases. From germline, CDR1 is SGHVS and CDR2 FQNEAQ. CDR3 length: 16 residues. The CDR3 region is CASSPHAGQGSFEQYF. As DNA, the CDR3 is TGTGCCAGCAGCCCCCACGCAGGACAGGGCTCCTTCGAGCAGTACTTC.

The chain has TRBV15 and TRBJ2-6, with D unclear. V shed 0 bases and J shed 1 base, with 4 bases lying between them. Germline CDR1 reads LNHNV; CDR2 reads YYDKDF (reference sequence). There are 15 residues in the CDR3. In nucleotides, the CDR3 is TGTGCCACCAGCAGAGACGGTTCTGGGGCCAACGTCCTGACTTTC. Translated: CATSRDGSGANVLTF.

V usage is TRBV9 and J usage is TRBJ2-1; D possibly corresponds to TRBD2 (6 bases). Germline loops: CDR1 SGDLS, CDR2 YYNGEE. The V gene lost 0 bases and the J gene lost 0 bases, with 10 bases spanning the gap. CDR3 length: 16 residues. The CDR3 bases are TGTGCCAGCAGCGTAGAGGGAGGATTCTCCTACAATGAGCAGTTCTTC. It encodes CASSVEGGFSYNEQFF. The whole variable domain, remainder taken from reference TRBV9 and TRBJ2-1, is DSGVTQTPKHLITATGQRVTLRCSPRSGDLSVYWYQQSLDQGLQFLIQYYNGEERAKGNILERFSAQQFPDLHSELNLSSLELGDSALYFCASSVEGGFSYNEQFFGPGTRLTVL.

The rearrangement uses TRBV10-3 and TRBJ1-5; D not resolved. Germline-derived CDR1 and CDR2 are ENHRY and SYGVKD. The CDR3 runs 15 residues. The germline V and J ends were trimmed by 3 bases and 0 bases, with 9 bases remaining between them. The CDR3 DNA sequence: TGTGCCATCAGTGATAGTCAGGCTAGCAATCAGCCCCAGCATTTT. Protein: CAISDSQASNQPQHF.

This clonotype was observed many times. The rearrangement uses TRBV28 and TRBJ2-7; perhaps TRBD1 as D (5 bases). The ends were cut back, 6 bases at V and 5 bases at J, with 11 bases in the middle. Germline CDR1 MDHEN, CDR2 SYDVKM. This CDR3 has 12 amino acids. The CDR3 protein is CASRAGNHEQYF. Written as DNA, the CDR3 is TGTGCCAGCAGGGCAGGGAACCACGAGCAGTACTTC.

Only a few counts were recorded for this clonotype. The gene calls are TRBV27 and TRBJ1-1; D unclear. The CDR3 length is 14 residues. Trimming removed 3 bases from V and 4 bases from J, with 12 bases in between. Germline V gene sequence: CDR1 MNHEY, CDR2 SMNVEV (reference sequence). CDR3 amino acids: CASSFALRGTEAFF. CDR3 bases: TGTGCCAGCAGTTTTGCGCTGCGGGGCACTGAAGCTTTCTTT.

This chain links TRBV10-1 with TRBJ2-3; maybe TRBD2 (6 bases). V was cut by 8 bases and J by 4 bases, with 13 bases left in between. The CDR3 loop spans 13 amino acids. Germline V CDR1 and CDR2: WNHNN, SYGVQD (reference sequence). The CDR3 nucleotides read TGCGCCAGCGCGCTTAGCGGATCAGATACGCAGTATTTT. It specifies CASALSGSDTQYF.

The chain combines TRBV7-4 with TRBJ2-1, with 11 bases matching TRBD1. Germline CDR1 is SGHVT and CDR2 is SQSDAQ. The J segment lost 3 bases and the V segment lost 5 bases, leaving 6 bases of the junction unmatched. The CDR3 sequence is 16 residues long. CDR3 bases: TGTGCCAGCAGCCCGCCCGGGACAGGGGGCTACAATGAGCAGTTCTTC. It yields the protein CASSPPGTGGYNEQFF.

The J gene is TRBJ2-1, the V gene TRBV29-1; a weak D match, TRBD2 (6 bases). The CDR3 sequence is 11 residues long. Trimming cost V 7 bases and J 6 bases, with 10 bases left between them. Germline CDR1 SQVTM, CDR2 ANQGSEA. CDR3 coding DNA: TGCAGCGCCACGACTAGCAATGAGCAGTTCTTC. Protein: CSATTSNEQFF.